A selection of T cell receptor beta chains follows, all from one sample in a study of T cells in Graves' hyperthyroidism and ophthalmopathy. One entry per CDR3 protein results from TCRdb running MiXCR on the multiplex PCR reads. The sample yields over 500,000 distinct CDR3 sequences, more than 15% seen once. Sequencing input: blood. The receptor source for this set is a woman between 18 and 29 years old with Graves' ophthalmopathy. The CDR3 runs from the conserved cysteine through the conserved F or W. D genes are given only for firm matches. For some rows the clone size is stated as once, few or many, or as a class when expanded; others skip it.

CDR3nt	CDR3aa	j_gene	len	v_gene	d_gene	abundance
TGTGCCAGCACCACCGGGACAGACCACAATGAGCAGTTCTTC	CASTTGTDHNEQFF	TRBJ2-1	14	TRBV18	TRBD1	few
TGCAGTGCTAGAGATATCACTACCTCTGGAAACACCATATATTTT	CSARDITTSGNTIYF	TRBJ1-3	15	TRBV20-1	.	.
TGCAGTGCTACATCACACCAGACCCAGTACTTC	CSATSHQTQYF	TRBJ2-5	11	TRBV20-1	.	.
TGTGCCACCAGTGACTCGGGACTAGCGGGGGTCTACGAGCAGTACTTC	CATSDSGLAGVYEQYF	TRBJ2-7	16	TRBV24-1	TRBD2	few
TGTGCCATCAGCGGGACCACTAGCACAGATACGCAGTATTTT	CAISGTTSTDTQYF	TRBJ2-3	14	TRBV10-3	.	many
TGTGCCACCCAGGTCGCGGGCCCCGGGGAGCTGTTTTTT	CATQVAGPGELFF	TRBJ2-2	13	TRBV2	.	.
TGTGCCAGCAGGGTAACACGCAGGGTCGAGAACACTGAAGCTTTCTTT	CASRVTRRVENTEAFF	TRBJ1-1	16	TRBV2	.	many
TGCAGTGCTAGAGCGGAGGGGACCGGCTATAATTCACCCCTCCACTTT	CSARAEGTGYNSPLHF	TRBJ1-6	16	TRBV20-1	.	.
TGCAGTGCTAGTCGACAGGGACATTATGGCTACACCTTC	CSASRQGHYGYTF	TRBJ1-2	13	TRBV20-1	TRBD1	many
TGTGCCAGCAGCTTAGGGGACAGGGATCAGCCCCAGCATTTT	CASSLGDRDQPQHF	TRBJ1-5	14	TRBV7-9	TRBD1	.
TGTGCCAGCAGTTACGGAGGCGGGAGGACTGAAGCTTTCTTT	CASSYGGGRTEAFF	TRBJ1-1	14	TRBV6-6	.	many
TGTGCCAGCAGCTTAGGGGGTCTAGCGGGAGGCGCCTACGAGCAGTACTTC	CASSLGGLAGGAYEQYF	TRBJ2-7	17	TRBV13	TRBD2	many
TGTGCCAGCAGCTTAGCGCGCGTGACTAGCGGGTTCTACGAGCAGTACTTC	CASSLARVTSGFYEQYF	TRBJ2-7	17	TRBV11-2	TRBD2	.
TGTGCCAGCAGCTTGTCGGGTACACGTGGCTACACCTTC	CASSLSGTRGYTF	TRBJ1-2	13	TRBV7-9	.	few
TGTGCCAGCAGGGGGGACTCCGAATCACGGGGCTACACCTTC	CASRGDSESRGYTF	TRBJ1-2	14	TRBV2	.	.
TGTGCCAGCAGACCGACATTTTACACCGGGGAGCTGTTTTTT	CASRPTFYTGELFF	TRBJ2-2	14	TRBV6-1	.	many
TGCGCCAGCAGCCAAGTCGAGGGGGGCACCTACGAGCAGTACTTC	CASSQVEGGTYEQYF	TRBJ2-7	15	TRBV4-3	.	few
TGCGCCAGCAGCCTCGCAGGGGCCCACTACGAGCAGTACTTC	CASSLAGAHYEQYF	TRBJ2-7	14	TRBV4-1	.	.
TGTGCCAGCAGCTCCTATCCCCCAGGGAGCACTGAAGCTTTCTTT	CASSSYPPGSTEAFF	TRBJ1-1	15	TRBV7-6	.	many
TGTGCCAGCAGCTTAGCGAGGACAGGGGCTGGAAACACCATATATTTT	CASSLARTGAGNTIYF	TRBJ1-3	16	TRBV7-6	TRBD1	few
TGTGCCAGCAGTTTATCAATGGGACTAGCGGGAGGTCGCACAGATACGCAGTATTTT	CASSLSMGLAGGRTDTQYF	TRBJ2-3	19	TRBV27	TRBD2	.
TGTGCCGGATCCGGTTATAGCACAGATACGCAGTATTTT	CAGSGYSTDTQYF	TRBJ2-3	13	TRBV7-8	.	many
TGCAGTGCTTCCGGGACAACATATCAGCCCCAGCATTTT	CSASGTTYQPQHF	TRBJ1-5	13	TRBV20-1	.	many
TGCGCCAGCAGCTTACAGGGGGCCACTGGAAACACCATATATTTT	CASSLQGATGNTIYF	TRBJ1-3	15	TRBV5-1	TRBD1	many
TGTGCCACCTCCTCAGCGAGGGTCCGATCGGAAGCTTTCTTT	CATSSARVRSEAFF	TRBJ1-1	14	TRBV27	.	few
TGTGCCAGCAGCGTACAAGCGACTAGCACAGATACGCAGTATTTT	CASSVQATSTDTQYF	TRBJ2-3	15	TRBV9	.	.
TGTGCCAGCAGTTATTCGGACAGGGGGACCTACGAGCAGTACTTC	CASSYSDRGTYEQYF	TRBJ2-7	15	TRBV6-2/TRBV6-3	TRBD1	many
TGCAGTGCTCAGGGGCCCCTTCCCTACAATGAGCAGTTCTTC	CSAQGPLPYNEQFF	TRBJ2-1	14	TRBV20-1	.	many
TGTGCCAGCAGAAACGGGACTAGCGGAATCTACAATGAGCAGTTCTTC	CASRNGTSGIYNEQFF	TRBJ2-1	16	TRBV7-9	TRBD2	many
TGTGCCACCAGTGACCGGACAGGGGGCGCAAGTGGATATGGCTACACCTTC	CATSDRTGGASGYGYTF	TRBJ1-2	17	TRBV24-1	TRBD1	.
TGCAGTGCTGGACTAGCGGGACCAGATACGCAGTATTTT	CSAGLAGPDTQYF	TRBJ2-3	13	TRBV20-1	TRBD2	many
TGCGCCAGCAGCTTGCCCAACAGGGGGTCGGGCGAGCAGTACTTC	CASSLPNRGSGEQYF	TRBJ2-7	15	TRBV5-1	TRBD1	many
TGTGCCAGCAGCCCACCCCTGGACAGATTCAGTGGCTACACCTTC	CASSPPLDRFSGYTF	TRBJ1-2	15	TRBV3-1	.	many
TGTGCCAGCAGCTTAGATCTTGGCTTCTATGGCTACACCTTC	CASSLDLGFYGYTF	TRBJ1-2	14	TRBV11-2	.	many
TGTGCCAGCAGCTTAGGACCCAGCTCTGGAAACACCATATATTTT	CASSLGPSSGNTIYF	TRBJ1-3	15	TRBV7-2	.	once
TGCAGCGTTGAAGATGGGATTAAATCGCCGGGAAACACCATATATTTT	CSVEDGIKSPGNTIYF	TRBJ1-3	16	TRBV29-1	.	.
TGTGCCAGCATACAGGGGAGGCCCTTCGAGAACACTGAAGCTTTCTTT	CASIQGRPFENTEAFF	TRBJ1-1	16	TRBV7-9	TRBD1	many
TGTGCCAGCAGCCAAGGGAGGACAGGGCCTAACTATGGCTACACCTTC	CASSQGRTGPNYGYTF	TRBJ1-2	16	TRBV7-6	TRBD1	many
TGTGCCTGGAGTGTATGGGCAGGGACCTACGAGCAGTACTTC	CAWSVWAGTYEQYF	TRBJ2-7	14	TRBV30	.	many
TGTGCCAGTAATCCCGCGGTAGCAGGGAGAGGTACTGAAGCTTTCTTT	CASNPAVAGRGTEAFF	TRBJ1-1	16	TRBV19	.	.
TGTGCCACCAGCAGATCGGGACAGGGGAGGACCTACAAGCAGTACTTC	CATSRSGQGRTYKQYF	TRBJ2-7	16	TRBV15	TRBD1	.
TGTGCCAGCAGCTTGGTGACAGGGGCTGGCTACACCTTC	CASSLVTGAGYTF	TRBJ1-2	13	TRBV5-6	TRBD1	.
TGTGCCAGCAGTTTCGCGGGAGAAGGGTTGGGGGAGCTGTTTTTT	CASSFAGEGLGELFF	TRBJ2-2	15	TRBV12-3/TRBV12-4	TRBD2	few
TGTGCCAGCAGCTTGTCCCCGGGACAGGGCTATGGCTACACCTTC	CASSLSPGQGYGYTF	TRBJ1-2	15	TRBV7-8	TRBD1	.
TGTGCCAGCAGTGACTTTCAGGACATGAACACTGAAGCTTTCTTT	CASSDFQDMNTEAFF	TRBJ1-1	15	TRBV2	.	many
TGTGCCAGCAGTTACTCGAGGGGGTTGGGCGAGCAGTACTTC	CASSYSRGLGEQYF	TRBJ2-7	14	TRBV6-6	.	.
TGTGCCAGCAGCCCCCTAGGACAGGGGAACACCGGGGAGCTGTTTTTT	CASSPLGQGNTGELFF	TRBJ2-2	16	TRBV7-9	TRBD1	many